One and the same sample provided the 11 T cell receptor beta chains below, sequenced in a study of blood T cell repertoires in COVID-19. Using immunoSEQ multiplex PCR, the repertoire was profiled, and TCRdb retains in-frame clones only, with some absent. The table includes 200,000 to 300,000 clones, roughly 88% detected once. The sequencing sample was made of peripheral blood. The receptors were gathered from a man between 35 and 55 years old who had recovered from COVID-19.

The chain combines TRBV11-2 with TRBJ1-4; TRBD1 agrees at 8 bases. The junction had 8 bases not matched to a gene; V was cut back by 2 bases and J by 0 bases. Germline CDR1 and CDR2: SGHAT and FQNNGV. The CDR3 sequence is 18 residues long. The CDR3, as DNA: TGTGCCAGCAGCTTATTTCGGGACAGGCGAGCAACTAATGAAAAACTGTTTTTT. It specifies CASSLFRDRRATNEKLFF.

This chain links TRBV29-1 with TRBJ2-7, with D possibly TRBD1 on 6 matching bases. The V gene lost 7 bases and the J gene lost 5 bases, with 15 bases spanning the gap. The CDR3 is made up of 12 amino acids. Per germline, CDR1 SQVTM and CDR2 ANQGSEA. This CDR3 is CSGTYRDHEQYF. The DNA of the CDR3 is TGCAGCGGCACATACAGGGATCACGAGCAGTACTTC.

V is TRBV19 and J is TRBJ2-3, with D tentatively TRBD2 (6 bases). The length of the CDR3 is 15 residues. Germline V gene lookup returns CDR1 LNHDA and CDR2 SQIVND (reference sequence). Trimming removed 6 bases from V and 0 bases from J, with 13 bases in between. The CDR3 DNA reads TGTGCCAGTAGGGGTAGCGGCACTAGCACAGATACGCAGTATTTT. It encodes CASRGSGTSTDTQYF.

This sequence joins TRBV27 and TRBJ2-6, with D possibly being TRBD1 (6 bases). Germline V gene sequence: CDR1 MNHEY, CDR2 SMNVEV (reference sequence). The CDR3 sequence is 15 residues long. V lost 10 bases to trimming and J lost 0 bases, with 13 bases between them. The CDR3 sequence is CATTGRSSGANVLTF. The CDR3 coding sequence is TGTGCCACAACAGGGCGTTCCTCTGGGGCCAACGTCCTGACTTTC.

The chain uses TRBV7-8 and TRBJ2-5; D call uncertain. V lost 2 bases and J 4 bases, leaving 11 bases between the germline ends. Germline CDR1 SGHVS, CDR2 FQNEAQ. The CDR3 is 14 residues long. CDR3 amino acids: CASSLRRRVETQYF. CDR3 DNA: TGTGCCAGCAGCTTACGAAGGAGAGTAGAGACCCAGTACTTC.

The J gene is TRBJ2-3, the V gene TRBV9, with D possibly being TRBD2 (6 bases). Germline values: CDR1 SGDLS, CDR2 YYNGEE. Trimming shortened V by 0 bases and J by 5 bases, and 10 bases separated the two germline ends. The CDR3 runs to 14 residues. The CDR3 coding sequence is TGTGCCAGCAGCGTAGCAGGAGGGGAAGATACGCAGTATTTT. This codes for CASSVAGGEDTQYF.

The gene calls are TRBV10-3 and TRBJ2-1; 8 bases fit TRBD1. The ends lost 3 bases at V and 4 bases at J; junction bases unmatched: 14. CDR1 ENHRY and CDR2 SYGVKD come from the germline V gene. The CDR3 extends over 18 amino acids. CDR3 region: CAISDRTGIRLTYNEQFF. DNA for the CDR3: TGTGCCATCAGTGACAGGACAGGGATCCGTCTTACGTACAATGAGCAGTTCTTC.

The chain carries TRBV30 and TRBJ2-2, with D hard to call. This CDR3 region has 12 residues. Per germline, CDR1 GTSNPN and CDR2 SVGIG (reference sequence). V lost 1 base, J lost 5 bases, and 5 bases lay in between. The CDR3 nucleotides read TGTGCCTGGAGTGCTTCTACCGGGGAGCTGTTTTTT. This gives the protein CAWSASTGELFF. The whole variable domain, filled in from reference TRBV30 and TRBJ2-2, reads SQTIHQWPATLVQPVGSPLSLECTVEGTSNPNLYWYRQAAGRGLQLLFYSVGIGQISSEVPQNLSASRPQDRQFILSSKKLLLSDSGFYLCAWSASTGELFFGEGSRLTVL.

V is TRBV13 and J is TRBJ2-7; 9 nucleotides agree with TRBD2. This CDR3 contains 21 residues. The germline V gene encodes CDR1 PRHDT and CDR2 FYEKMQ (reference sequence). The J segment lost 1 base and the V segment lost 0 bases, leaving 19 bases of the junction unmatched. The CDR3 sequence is CASSLGERFVRGGTLSYEQYF. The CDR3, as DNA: TGTGCCAGCAGCTTAGGGGAGAGATTTGTGCGGGGGGGAACCCTTTCCTACGAGCAGTACTTC.

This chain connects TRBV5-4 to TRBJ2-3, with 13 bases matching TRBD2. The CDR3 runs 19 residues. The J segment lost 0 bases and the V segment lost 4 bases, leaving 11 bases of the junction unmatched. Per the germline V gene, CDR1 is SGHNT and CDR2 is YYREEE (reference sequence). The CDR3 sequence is CASSPGGLAGFSSTDTQYF. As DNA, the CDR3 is TGTGCCAGCAGCCCCGGGGGACTAGCGGGATTTTCTAGCACAGATACGCAGTATTTT. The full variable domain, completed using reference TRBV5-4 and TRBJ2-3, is ETGVTQSPTHLIKTRGQQVTLRCSSQSGHNTVSWYQQALGQGPQFIFQYYREEENGRGNFPPRFSGLQFPNYSSELNVNALELDDSALYLCASSPGGLAGFSSTDTQYFGPGTRLTVL.

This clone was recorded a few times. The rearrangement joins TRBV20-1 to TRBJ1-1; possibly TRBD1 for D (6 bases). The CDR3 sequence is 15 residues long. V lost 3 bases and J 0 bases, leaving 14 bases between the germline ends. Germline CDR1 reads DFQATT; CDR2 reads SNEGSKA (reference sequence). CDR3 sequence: CSASRQGRLNTEAFF. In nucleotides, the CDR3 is TGCAGTGCTAGTCGCCAGGGGCGGTTGAACACTGAAGCTTTCTTT.